This T cell receptor (beta chain) was sequenced for a study of tumor-infiltrating lymphocytes in glioblastoma multiforme. Study-level points and caveats: The TCR and somatic mutation analysis included just one glioblastoma patient.

Germline values: CDR1 DFQATT, CDR2 SNEGSKA (reference sequence). CDR3 size: 14 residues. Deletions cut 1 base from V and 8 bases from J, with 14 bases between. TCRB libraries came from RNA via three nested multiplex PCR rounds. No unique molecular identifiers were described for these TCRB libraries. TCRdb reprocessed the multiplex PCR reads via MiXCR and lists one record per CDR3 protein. The table shows around 9,300 distinct CDR3 sequences, with about 70% occurring only once. About this clonotype: The antigen remains unidentified.

The TCR sequence derives from a male donor with glioblastoma. Sequenced sample: brain tumor tissue. The V gene is TRBV20-1, the J gene TRBJ1-4; D might be TRBD1 (6 bases). The CDR3 sequence: CSARGDKGGEKLFF. In DNA form, the CDR3 reads TGCAGTGCTAGAGGGGACAAGGGAGGGGAAAAACTGTTTTTT.